This TCR beta chain appears in the sequencing data of a study of shared clonotypes between healthy human individuals (dated by TCRdb to 2020 to 2022). Notes on the research overall: Two women and a few men aged 18 to 49 years were included in the cohort. To estimate repertoire size and how much clonotypes are shared between individuals, the study performed deep sequencing of blood TCR repertoires from roughly five healthy adults. Different laboratories and diverse techniques were used to prepare libraries and sequence TCR repertoires, to increase sequencing depth and limit assay-specific biases. Each donor's leukapheresis produced roughly between roughly 0.85 and 9.5 billion PBMCs. The study at large found these results: Sampling was limited to blood, and TCR repertoires in tissue likely differ from TCR repertoires in blood. Because the study included a small number of donors, the genetic and exposure-history diversity represented was limited. Based on pairwise subsampling, the degree of clonotype sharing among donors was expected to be affected by sequencing depth.

Using the deep immunoSEQ assay, multiplex PCR amplified TCR CDR3 regions from genomic DNA. Extracted genomic DNA from each cell subset was distributed evenly across all wells of several immunoSEQ 96-well plates, and each plate was treated as a replicate. Each replicate PCR for unsorted PBMC received around 330 ng genomic DNA, equal to about 30,000 T cell genomes. Ten immunoSEQ deep assay plates were used to sequence the unsorted PBMC genomic DNA. Purified libraries were measured with a Qubit 3.0 fluorometer, size-checked on a Bioanalyzer 2100, and measured again with the KAPA Library Quantification kit. Each immunoSEQ 96-well plate was sequenced on its own single-read 150-cycle Illumina NextSeq 550 flow cell. The study's processing was this. Because only junctional sequences without quality scores were contained in the immunoSEQ output, filtering matching that applied to full-length reads could not be performed. Sequences were annotated with PyIR, a Python wrapper for IgBLAST v1.9, using IMGT germline references to assign V/J genes and CDR3. Reads with weak V/J assignments (E-value above 1e-6), missing CDR3, stop codons, out-of-frame junctions, or ambiguous translated residues were removed. V3J clonotypes were defined as sequences sharing an identical inferred V gene, J gene, and CDR3 amino acid sequence. Percentage overlap between repertoires was calculated by dividing the number of shared unique clonotypes by the size of the smaller repertoire. RTK rarefaction, the Chao1 estimator, and Recon v2.1 estimates of unobserved clonotypes were used to assess repertoire richness. Entries here come from immuneACCESS through TCRdb and include only in-frame sequences with V and J called. Some clones fail to appear in such tables; in the studies checked, an unresolved V gene covers under half of the shortfall, and the cause of the remainder is unknown. V and J calls and clone size follow that table, whereas D and trimming were derived from the DNA. Counted in this sample were about 490,000 clones; 70% to 80% of them appeared once. 10% to 15% of the sample comes from the top ten.

The donors were healthy, HIV-negative adults who had no recently reported acute infections or vaccinations. Only Caucasian adults living in Nashville, Tennessee, USA were represented among the donors. For unsorted samples, 75 million to 90 million PBMCs were counted and genomic DNA was extracted with the QIAamp DNA Blood Mini kit. Blood was collected by leukapheresis, and PBMCs were isolated by Ficoll-Histopaque density gradient centrifugation and then cryopreserved in liquid nitrogen vapor phase. Regarding this clone: Its antigen is still unknown. No much larger clonotype is one base removed from it; base qualities were not supplied.

The CDR3 measures 17 amino acids from cysteine to phenylalanine. Of the read, only the CDR3 DNA is kept; its 51 bases are in frame from base 1. CDR1 is given as SGHVS and CDR2 as FNYEAQ, both from the germline V gene. V loses 8 bases of germline sequence and J loses 0 bases, and the interval between the two ends is 19 bases. The sequenced sample was PBMCs. The chain uses TRBV7-6 and TRBJ2-2, with TRBD2 tentatively as D gene (6 bases match). This sequence originates from a woman aged 40 to 50 in good health. Some clones in this sample may be carry-over from other donors' samples. The sequenced DNA is TGTGCCAGCGCCCCCGGGACTCCCACACCGAACACCGGGGAGCTGTTTTTT. Its translation is CASAPGTPTPNTGELFF.